This T cell receptor beta chain was documented in a study of blood T cells in healthy people across ages (dated by TCRdb to 2014 to 2015). Regarding the research as a whole: In model experiments, template switching captured about one uniquely barcoded TCR beta cDNA molecule for every two T cells. Using deep sequencing normalized with unique cDNA molecular identifiers, the study measured how TCR beta repertoire diversity changes with age. The donors were divided into four age groups: young (average roughly 15 years), middle-aged (about 39), aged (about 62) and long-lived (roughly 86). To avoid experimental bias, donors of different ages were distributed randomly across sequencing lanes. The study analyzed two additional independent replicas of 1 million unique cDNA reads from the same blood draw for two donors, one aged 18 to 30 and one aged 80 or older.

The germline V gene (reference sequence) sets CDR1 to SEHNR and CDR2 to FQNEAQ. Including the terminal cysteine and phenylalanine, the CDR3 comprises 15 residues. Only CDR3 DNA remains: 45 bases, in frame from the first base. V was cut back by 3 bases and J by 5 bases, leaving a gap of 13 bases between them. Library preparation employed 5' RACE. The second PCR ran for about 7 to 11 cycles and used a J-beta primer mix along with a sample-barcoded 5' primer. Each TCR beta cDNA molecule received a unique molecular identifier from a template-switch 5' adaptor carrying 12 random nucleotides. At least 2.5 million CDR3-containing paired-end reads were obtained from each sample. First-strand cDNA synthesis was performed from all RNA using the Mint cDNA synthesis kit, with priming by a TRBC-specific oligonucleotide. Following uracil-DNA glycosylase treatment, all cDNA underwent a first 18-cycle PCR with the universal primers M1SS and BC2_uni_R. On the authors' methods: For normalization, 1 million high-quality reads, each with a distinct molecular identifier, were randomly selected from each sample. Reads with shared molecular identifiers were discarded instead of being binned into consensus sequences. MiTCR, with a Q25 quality threshold and the strictest error-elimination algorithm, was used for CDR3 identification, clonotype clustering and error correction. A nonparametric unseen species model with Euler transformation was used to estimate a lower bound on total TCR beta diversity. The raw public reads went through TCRdb reprocessing: fastp at Q25, MiXCR clone calling, in-frame beta chains kept. Rows are combined by CDR3 protein, so each entry shows the most common genes and DNA. The V and J calls, along with clone size, are taken from TCRdb and not from the paper's own processing. Across this sample there are over 1,500,000 distinct CDR3 sequences, with 35% to 50% seen only once. Together, the top ten hold roughly 23% of the sample.

The donors were 40 or so Caucasian individuals from Russia, aged about 6 to 95 years, who were systemically healthy. Approximately 9.7 milliliters of peripheral blood were drawn from each donor into EDTA-treated Vacutainer tubes. Ficoll-Paque density-gradient centrifugation was used to isolate PBMCs, with at least 6 million per sample. Total RNA, at least 5.5 micrograms per sample, was extracted from PBMCs with Trizol reagent. For every donor, an aliquot of PBMCs went through flow cytometry to measure the percentages of naive CD45RAhigh/CD27high T cells. In its sample, this clonotype was seen a few times. What antigen it recognizes has not been identified. Nothing much larger sits one base from this clone, and base qualities are not available. The investigation overall reported the following: Conclusive comparison of naive and antigen-experienced compartments was prevented by the profiling of bulk unsorted PBMCs. Compared with the aged group, the long-lived group had more naive CD4+ T cells, fewer expanded clones and increased TCR diversity, a pattern suggesting age selection. As age increased, observed TCR beta diversity per million T cells dropped in a roughly linear way, and a significant reduction was already evident by age about 36. Estimates of total diversity based on one million sequenced T cells were considered lower bounds and underestimates. Observed TCR beta diversity correlated strongly with the percentage of naive T cells measured by flow cytometry. Donor CMV infection status was unknown, potentially confounding age-related changes in expanded clonotypes.

The source is a human donor in good health. Sequencing was performed on blood. The V and J segments used are TRBV7-9 and TRBJ1-4, with the D gene not clear enough to name. The CDR3 here reads CASSFGGRENEKLFF. The DNA is as follows: TGTGCCAGCAGCTTTGGCGGCAGAGAGAATGAAAAACTGTTTTTT. The entire variable domain, with the stretches around the CDR3 drawn from the reference TRBV7-9 and TRBJ1-4 proteins, is DTGVSQNPRHKITKRGQNVTFRCDPISEHNRLYWYRQTLGQGPEFLTYFQNEAQLEKSRLLSDRFSAERPKGSFSTLEIQRTEQGDSAMYLCASSFGGRENEKLFFGSGTQLSVL.